What follows are 8 T cell receptor beta chains derived from one specimen sequenced in a study of cytomegalovirus exposure and HLA in healthy donors. Primers included in the PCR were 60 Vbeta and 13 Jbeta primers. Sequencing used immunoSEQ multiplex PCR; TCRdb keeps in-frame clones, though not all of them. This table has some 79,000 clones, roughly 63% appearing once. Sequences were obtained from PBMCs. Receptor source: a woman aged 40 to 50 in good health and CMV-seropositive.

The chain uses TRBV10-3 and TRBJ2-7, with D possibly TRBD1 on 6 matching bases. Germline V CDR1 and CDR2: ENHRY, SYGVKD. There are 13 residues in the CDR3. V was trimmed by 10 bases and J by 2 bases, leaving 15 bases between them. The DNA for the CDR3 is TGTGCCAGCTCTGTAGGGGGACCCTACGAGCAGTACTTC. Translation gives CASSVGGPYEQYF.

The chain recombines TRBV30 with TRBJ2-7, with 10 bases that match TRBD2. V was clipped by 8 bases and J by 2 bases; unmatched bases: 3. The CDR3 length is 12 residues. The germline gives CDR1 GTSNPN, CDR2 SVGIG (reference sequence). CDR3 residues: CAHSGGTYEQYF. In DNA, the CDR3 is TGTGCCCATAGCGGGGGGACCTACGAGCAGTACTTC. Drawing the rest from reference TRBV30 and TRBJ2-7, the complete variable domain is SQTIHQWPATLVQPVGSPLSLECTVEGTSNPNLYWYRQAAGRGLQLLFYSVGIGQISSEVPQNLSASRPQDRQFILSSKKLLLSDSGFYLCAHSGGTYEQYFGPGTRLTVT.

This rearrangement joins TRBV2 to TRBJ1-1; D is unclear. V lost 5 bases, J lost 4 bases, and 5 bases lay in between. The CDR3 covers 11 residues. Germline loops: CDR1 SNHLY, CDR2 FYNNEI. The CDR3 DNA follows: TGTGCCAGCAGTCCCCTCACTGAAGCTTTCTTT. The encoded protein is CASSPLTEAFF.

In the case of this clone: It is likely a read error, because the conserved phenylalanine at the end of the CDR3 is missing. This chain uses TRBV27 with TRBJ2-7, with 7 bases that match TRBD1. V gave up 5 bases and J gave up 2 bases; unmatched junction bases: 3. This CDR3 spans 13 amino acids. Germline loops: CDR1 MNHEY, CDR2 SMNVEV (reference sequence). The CDR3 DNA reads TGTGCCAGCAGTCTACAGGGGACCTACGAGCAGTACCTC. This sequence encodes CASSLQGTYEQYL.

The V call is TRBV7-9, the J call TRBJ2-3; no clear D. This CDR3 contains 12 residues. Germline V lookup: CDR1 SEHNR, CDR2 FQNEAQ (reference sequence). With 4 bases removed from V and 6 bases from J, the gap between germline ends came to 8 bases. The CDR3 nucleotides are TGTGCCAGCAGCTCCGACTCGGATACGCAGTATTTT. This encodes CASSSDSDTQYF.

This clone was detected only a few times. This chain connects TRBV5-4 to TRBJ1-1; D unresolved. V was cut by 4 bases and J by 0 bases, with 7 bases left in between. The CDR3 spans 13 residues. Germline assignment: CDR1 SGHNT and CDR2 YYREEE (reference sequence). DNA of the CDR3: TGTGCCAGCAGCCGAAACATGAACACTGAAGCTTTCTTT. Its protein is CASSRNMNTEAFF.

This clone was counted between two and nine times. The chain's CDR3 is CASGTQGHGYTF. The CDR3 bases are TGTGCCAGCGGCACACAGGGACATGGCTACACCTTC. The rearrangement links TRBV27 to TRBJ1-2; D perhaps matches TRBD1 (6 bases). The V end was cut by 8 bases, the J end by 6 bases, with 13 bases between. Germline loops: CDR1 MNHEY, CDR2 SMNVEV (reference sequence). The CDR3 has 12 residues.

The chain carries TRBV6-1 and TRBJ1-2; D not certain. V lost 2 bases and J lost 8, with 15 bases in between. The germline gives CDR1 MNHNS, CDR2 SASEGT. The CDR3 extends over 14 amino acids. In DNA, the CDR3 is TGTGCCAGCAGTGAAAGGAGTCAAAGTAGCGGCTACACCTTC. Translated: CASSERSQSSGYTF.